The 5 T cell receptor beta chains listed next were all sequenced from one sample in a study of beta chain features in type 1 diabetes (dated by TCRdb to between 2018 and 2020). Library generation was performed with the immunoSEQ multiplex PCR assay. The entire amount of isolated RNA was reverse transcribed using the High Capacity cDNA Reverse Transcription Kit, so the sequenced TCRB transcripts were expressed ones. TCRdb re-hosts the immuneACCESS table, in-frame sequences only. Its copies lack some clones; in the studies checked, an unresolved V gene accounts for under half of them, and the cause for the rest is not known. The sample table shows hundreds of thousands of clones, and over 7.5% are seen once. The ten largest clones represent just under 0.035% of the sample. Specimen: naive CD4+ T cells from blood. The cell subset or site label corresponds to: true naive CD4+ T cells. These receptors were obtained from a woman aged 18-29 years in good health.

The chain is built from TRBV18 and TRBJ2-2; 8 bases match TRBD2. The length of the CDR3 is 17 residues. From germline, CDR1 is KGHSH and CDR2 LQKENI. The V gene end was trimmed by 4 bases and the J gene end by 1 base; junction bases not matched to a gene: 8. The DNA for the CDR3 is TGTGCCAGCTCACAAATCAGCGGGAGCCGGAACACCGGGGAGCTGTTTTTT. This sequence encodes CASSQISGSRNTGELFF.

This clone was seen a few times. The chain links TRBV19 to TRBJ1-5, with D hard to call. V was shortened by 8 bases and J by 4 bases, with 24 bases between the two germline ends. CDR3 size: 17 residues. Germline V CDR1 and CDR2: LNHDA, SQIVND (reference sequence). The CDR3 nucleotides read TGTGCCAGTTCCCCTCTTAGCTGGCAGCCAGTAAATCAGCCCCAGCATTTT. Translated: CASSPLSWQPVNQPQHF.

The sample holds a few counts of this clone. V is TRBV18 and J is TRBJ2-1; 8 bases map to TRBD2. The CDR3 is 16 amino acids. V lost 1 base to trimming and J lost 6 bases; unmatched junction nucleotides: 8. Germline assignment: CDR1 KGHSH and CDR2 LQKENI. CDR3 bases: TGTGCCAGCTCACCACTACCAGCGGGAGTACGCAATGAGCAGTTCTTC. This sequence encodes CASSPLPAGVRNEQFF.

This clone showed up just a few times. This chain connects TRBV5-6 to TRBJ2-3; 13 bases are shared with TRBD2. The CDR3 runs 15 residues. The germline CDR1 and CDR2 sequences are SGHDT and YYEEEE. The V segment lost 3 bases and the J segment 7 bases; nucleotides outside the gene matches: 5. DNA for the CDR3: TGTGCCAGCAGCTCTGGACTAGCGGGGGAATATACGCAGTATTTT. As protein: CASSSGLAGEYTQYF.

The genes are TRBV27 and TRBJ2-5; 12 bases are a match to TRBD2. Trimming took 6 bases from V and 2 from J; bases not matched to a gene: 10. CDR1 and CDR2 (germline): MNHEY, SMNVEV (reference sequence). This CDR3 contains 17 residues. In DNA, the CDR3 is TGTGCCAGCAGCCGAAGGACTAGCGGGGAGAAACAAGAGACCCAGTACTTC. This encodes CASSRRTSGEKQETQYF.